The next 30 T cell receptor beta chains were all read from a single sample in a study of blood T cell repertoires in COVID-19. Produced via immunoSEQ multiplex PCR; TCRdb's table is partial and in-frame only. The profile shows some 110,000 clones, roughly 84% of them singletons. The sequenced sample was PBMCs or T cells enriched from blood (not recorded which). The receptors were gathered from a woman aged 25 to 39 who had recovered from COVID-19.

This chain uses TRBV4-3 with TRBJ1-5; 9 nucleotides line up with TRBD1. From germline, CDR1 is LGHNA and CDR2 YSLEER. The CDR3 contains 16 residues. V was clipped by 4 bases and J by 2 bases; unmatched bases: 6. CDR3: CASSRTQGAGNQPQHF. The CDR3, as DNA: TGCGCCAGCAGCCGAACACAGGGGGCTGGCAATCAGCCCCAGCATTTT.

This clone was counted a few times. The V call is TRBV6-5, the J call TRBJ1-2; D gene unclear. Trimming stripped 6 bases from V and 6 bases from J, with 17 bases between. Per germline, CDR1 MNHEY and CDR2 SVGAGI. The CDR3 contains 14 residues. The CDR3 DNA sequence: TGTGCCAGCAGCGTCCGTGGAGCCGTTCATGGCTACACCTTC. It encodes CASSVRGAVHGYTF.

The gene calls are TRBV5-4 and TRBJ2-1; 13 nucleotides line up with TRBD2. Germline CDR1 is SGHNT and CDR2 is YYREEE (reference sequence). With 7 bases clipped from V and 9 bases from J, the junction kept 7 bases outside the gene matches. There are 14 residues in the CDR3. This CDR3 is CASLGLAGEGEQFF. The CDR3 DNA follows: TGTGCCAGCTTAGGACTAGCGGGAGAGGGTGAGCAGTTCTTC.

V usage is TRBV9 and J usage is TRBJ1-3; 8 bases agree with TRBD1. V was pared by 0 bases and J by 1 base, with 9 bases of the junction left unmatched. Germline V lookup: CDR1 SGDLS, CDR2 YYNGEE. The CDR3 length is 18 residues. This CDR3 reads CASSVVSGGAGSGNTIYF. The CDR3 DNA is TGTGCCAGCAGCGTAGTTTCAGGGGGCGCGGGTTCTGGAAACACCATATATTTT.

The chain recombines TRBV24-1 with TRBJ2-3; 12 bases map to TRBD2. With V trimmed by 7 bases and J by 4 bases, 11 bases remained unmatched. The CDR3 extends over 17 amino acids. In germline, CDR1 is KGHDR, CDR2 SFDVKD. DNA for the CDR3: TGTGCCACCAGACGGGCTAGCGGGAGGGCCATGCCAGATACGCAGTATTTT. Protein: CATRRASGRAMPDTQYF.

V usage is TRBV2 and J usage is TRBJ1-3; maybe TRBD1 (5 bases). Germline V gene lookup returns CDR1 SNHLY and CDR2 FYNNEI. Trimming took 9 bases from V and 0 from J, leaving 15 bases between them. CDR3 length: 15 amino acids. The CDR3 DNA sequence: TGTGCCAGAGGGGAGGGTACCCCCTCTGGAAACACCATATATTTT. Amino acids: CARGEGTPSGNTIYF.

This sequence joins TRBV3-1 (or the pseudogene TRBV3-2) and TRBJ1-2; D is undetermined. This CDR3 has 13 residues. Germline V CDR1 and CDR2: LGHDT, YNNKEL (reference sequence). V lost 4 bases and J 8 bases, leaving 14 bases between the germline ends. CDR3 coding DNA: TGTGCCAGCAGCCCTCACGGGGTGGGCGGCTACACCTTC. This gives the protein CASSPHGVGGYTF.

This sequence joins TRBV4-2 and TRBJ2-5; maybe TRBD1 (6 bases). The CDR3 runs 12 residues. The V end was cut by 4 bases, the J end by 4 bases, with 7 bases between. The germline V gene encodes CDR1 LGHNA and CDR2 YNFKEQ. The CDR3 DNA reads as TGTGCCAGCAGCCCGGACAGAGAGACCCAGTACTTC. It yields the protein CASSPDRETQYF.

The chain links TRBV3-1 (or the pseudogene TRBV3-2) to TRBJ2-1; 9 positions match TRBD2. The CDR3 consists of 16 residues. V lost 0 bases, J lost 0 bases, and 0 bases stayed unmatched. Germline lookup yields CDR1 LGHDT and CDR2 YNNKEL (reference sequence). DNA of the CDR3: TGTGCCAGCAGCCAAGATAGCGGGGGCTCCTACAATGAGCAGTTCTTC. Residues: CASSQDSGGSYNEQFF.

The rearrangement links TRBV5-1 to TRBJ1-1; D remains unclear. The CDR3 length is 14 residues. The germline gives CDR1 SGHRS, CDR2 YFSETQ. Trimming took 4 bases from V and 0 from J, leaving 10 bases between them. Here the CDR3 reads CASSLTTVNTEAFF. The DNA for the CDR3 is TGCGCCAGCAGCCTCACGACTGTGAACACTGAAGCTTTCTTT.

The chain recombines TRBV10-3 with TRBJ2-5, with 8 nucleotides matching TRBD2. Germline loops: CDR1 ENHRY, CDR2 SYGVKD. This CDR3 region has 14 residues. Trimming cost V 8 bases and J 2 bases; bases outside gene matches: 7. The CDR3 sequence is CAIGREGGQETQYF. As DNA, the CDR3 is TGTGCCATCGGTCGGGAGGGCGGGCAAGAGACCCAGTACTTC.

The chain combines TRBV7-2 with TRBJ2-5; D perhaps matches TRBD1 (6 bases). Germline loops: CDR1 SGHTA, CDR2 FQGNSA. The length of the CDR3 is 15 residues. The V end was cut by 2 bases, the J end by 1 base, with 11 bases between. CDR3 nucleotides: TGTGCCAGCAGCTTAAGGGGACAACCCCAAGAGACCCAGTACTTC. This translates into CASSLRGQPQETQYF.

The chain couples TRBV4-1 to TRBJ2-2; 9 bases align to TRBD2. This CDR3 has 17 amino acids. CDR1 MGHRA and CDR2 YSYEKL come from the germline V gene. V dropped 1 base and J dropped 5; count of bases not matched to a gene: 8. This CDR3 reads CASSQVDMGLATGELFF. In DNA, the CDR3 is TGCGCCAGCAGCCAAGTTGATATGGGACTAGCTACCGGGGAGCTGTTTTTT.

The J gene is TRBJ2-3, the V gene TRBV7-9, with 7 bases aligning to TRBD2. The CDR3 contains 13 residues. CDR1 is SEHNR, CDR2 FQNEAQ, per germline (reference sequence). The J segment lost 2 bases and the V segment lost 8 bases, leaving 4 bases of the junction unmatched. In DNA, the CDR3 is TGTGCCAGCCGGACTAGGGCCACAGATACGCAGTATTTT. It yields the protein CASRTRATDTQYF.

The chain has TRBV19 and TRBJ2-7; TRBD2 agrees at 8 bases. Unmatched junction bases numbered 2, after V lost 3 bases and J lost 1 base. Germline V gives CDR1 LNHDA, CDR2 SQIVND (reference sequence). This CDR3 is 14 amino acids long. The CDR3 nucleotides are TGTGCCAGTAGTATGTCTAGCGGGTCCTACGAGCAGTACTTC. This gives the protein CASSMSSGSYEQYF.

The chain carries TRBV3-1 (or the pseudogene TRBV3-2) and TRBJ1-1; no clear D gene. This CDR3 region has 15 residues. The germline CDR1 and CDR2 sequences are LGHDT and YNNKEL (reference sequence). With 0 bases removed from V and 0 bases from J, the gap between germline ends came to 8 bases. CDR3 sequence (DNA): TGTGCCAGCAGCCAAGATCCAGGAATGAACACTGAAGCTTTCTTT. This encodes CASSQDPGMNTEAFF.

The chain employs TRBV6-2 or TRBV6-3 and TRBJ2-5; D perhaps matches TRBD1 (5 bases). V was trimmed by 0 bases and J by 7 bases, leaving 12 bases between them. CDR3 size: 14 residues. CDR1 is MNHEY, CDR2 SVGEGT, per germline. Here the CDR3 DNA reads TGTGCCAGCAGTTACTCAGTCCAGGGCGGGACCCAGTACTTC. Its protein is CASSYSVQGGTQYF.

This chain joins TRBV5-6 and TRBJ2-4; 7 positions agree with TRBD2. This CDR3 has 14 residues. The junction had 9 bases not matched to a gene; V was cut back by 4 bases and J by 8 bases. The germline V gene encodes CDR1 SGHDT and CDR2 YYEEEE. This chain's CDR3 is CASSKSGAGDIQYF. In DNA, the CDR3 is TGTGCCAGCAGCAAAAGCGGGGCGGGGGACATTCAGTACTTC.

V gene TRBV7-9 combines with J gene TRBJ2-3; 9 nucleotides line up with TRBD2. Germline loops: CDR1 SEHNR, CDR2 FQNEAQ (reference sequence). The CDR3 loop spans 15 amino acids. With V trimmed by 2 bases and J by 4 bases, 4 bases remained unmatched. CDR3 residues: CASSLISGSADTQYF. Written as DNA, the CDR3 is TGTGCCAGCAGCTTAATTAGCGGGAGTGCAGATACGCAGTATTTT.

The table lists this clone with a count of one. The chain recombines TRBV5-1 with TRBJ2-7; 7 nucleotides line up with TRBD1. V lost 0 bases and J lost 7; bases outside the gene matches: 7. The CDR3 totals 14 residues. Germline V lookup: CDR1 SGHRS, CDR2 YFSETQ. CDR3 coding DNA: TGCGCCAGCAGCTTGGGACAGGGCCAGGGTGAGCAGTACTTC. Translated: CASSLGQGQGEQYF. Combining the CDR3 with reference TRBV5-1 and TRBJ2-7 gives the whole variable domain KAGVTQTPRYLIKTRGQQVTLSCSPISGHRSVSWYQQTPGQGLQFLFEYFSETQRNKGNFPGRFSGRQFSNSRSEMNVSTLELGDSALYLCASSLGQGQGEQYFGPGTRLTVT.

DNA for the CDR3: TGTGCCAGCAGCCCGGGGAGGGGGCGGGAGGACTCTGAAGCTTTCTTT. Its protein is CASSPGRGREDSEAFF. The chain couples TRBV7-2 to TRBJ1-1, with 7 nucleotides matching TRBD1. The length of the CDR3 is 16 residues. The V segment lost 5 bases and the J segment 6 bases; nucleotides outside the gene matches: 15. Germline CDR1 SGHTA, CDR2 FQGNSA. The complete variable domain, with remaining parts taken from reference TRBV7-2 and TRBJ1-1, reads GAGVSQSPSNKVTEKGKDVELRCDPISGHTALYWYRQSLGQGLEFLIYFQGNSAPDKSGLPSDRFSAERTGGSVSTLTIQRTQQEDSAVYLCASSPGRGREDSEAFFGQGTRLTVV.

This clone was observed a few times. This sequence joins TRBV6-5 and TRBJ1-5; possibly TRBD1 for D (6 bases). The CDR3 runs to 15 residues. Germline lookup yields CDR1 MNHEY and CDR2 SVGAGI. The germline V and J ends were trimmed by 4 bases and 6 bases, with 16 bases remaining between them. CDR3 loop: CASSSTTGRVQPQHF. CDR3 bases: TGTGCCAGCAGTTCTACCACAGGGCGCGTTCAGCCCCAGCATTTT.

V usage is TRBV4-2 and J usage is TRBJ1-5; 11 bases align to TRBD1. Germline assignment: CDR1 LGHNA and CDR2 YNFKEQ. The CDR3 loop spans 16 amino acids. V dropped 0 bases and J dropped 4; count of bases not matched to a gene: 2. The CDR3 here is CASSQDGTGGNQPQHF. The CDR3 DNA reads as TGTGCCAGCAGCCAAGACGGGACAGGGGGAAATCAGCCCCAGCATTTT.

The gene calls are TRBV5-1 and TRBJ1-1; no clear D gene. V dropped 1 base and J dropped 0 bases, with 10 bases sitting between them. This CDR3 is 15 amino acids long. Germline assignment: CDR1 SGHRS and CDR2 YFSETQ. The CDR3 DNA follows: TGCGCCAGCAGCTTGTCAGCGGCCATGAACACTGAAGCTTTCTTT. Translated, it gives CASSLSAAMNTEAFF.

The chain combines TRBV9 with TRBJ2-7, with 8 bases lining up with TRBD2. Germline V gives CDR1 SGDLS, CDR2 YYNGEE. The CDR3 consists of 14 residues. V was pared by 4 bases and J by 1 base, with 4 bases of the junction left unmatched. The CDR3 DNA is TGTGCCAGCAGCCCGGGACTAGAGTCCTACGAGCAGTACTTC. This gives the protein CASSPGLESYEQYF.

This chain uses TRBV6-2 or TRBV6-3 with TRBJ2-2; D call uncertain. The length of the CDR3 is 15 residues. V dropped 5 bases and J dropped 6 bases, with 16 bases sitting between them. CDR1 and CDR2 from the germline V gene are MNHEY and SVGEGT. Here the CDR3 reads CASSARTPAAGELFF. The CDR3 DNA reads TGTGCCAGCAGTGCCCGCACTCCCGCGGCCGGGGAGCTGTTTTTT.

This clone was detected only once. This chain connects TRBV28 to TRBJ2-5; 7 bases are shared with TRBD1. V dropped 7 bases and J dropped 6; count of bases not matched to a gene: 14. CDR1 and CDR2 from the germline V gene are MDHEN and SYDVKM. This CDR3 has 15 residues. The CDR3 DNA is TGTGCCAGCACTCTCCCCGGGACAGAGGGGAAGACCCAGTACTTC. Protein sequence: CASTLPGTEGKTQYF.

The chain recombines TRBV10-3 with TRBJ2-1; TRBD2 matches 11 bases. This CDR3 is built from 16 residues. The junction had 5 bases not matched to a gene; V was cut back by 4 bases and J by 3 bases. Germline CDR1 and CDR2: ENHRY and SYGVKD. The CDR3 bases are TGTGCCATCAGTGTGACTAGCGGGAATATCTACAATGAGCAGTTCTTC. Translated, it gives CAISVTSGNIYNEQFF.

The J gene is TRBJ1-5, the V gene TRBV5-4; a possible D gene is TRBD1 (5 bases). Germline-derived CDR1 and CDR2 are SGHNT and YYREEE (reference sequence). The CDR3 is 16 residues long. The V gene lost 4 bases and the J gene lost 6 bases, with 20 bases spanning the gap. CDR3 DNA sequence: TGTGCCAGCAGCCCGATTCCCGGGAGGGACGGTCAGCCCCAGCATTTT. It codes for CASSPIPGRDGQPQHF.

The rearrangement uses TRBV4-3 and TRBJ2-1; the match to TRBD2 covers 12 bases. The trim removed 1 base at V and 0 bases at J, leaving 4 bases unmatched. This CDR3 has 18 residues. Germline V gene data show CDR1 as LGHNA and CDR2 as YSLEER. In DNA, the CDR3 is TGCGCCAGCAGCCAAGGGACTAGCGGGGATAGCTCCTACAATGAGCAGTTCTTC. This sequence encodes CASSQGTSGDSSYNEQFF.